A selection of T cell receptor beta chains follows, all from one sample in a study of T cell changes during pregnancy in multiple sclerosis. Sequencing was performed with immunoSEQ multiplex PCR; in TCRdb, only in-frame clones are kept and a portion is missing. This sample has tens of thousands of clones, with 75% to 90% found just once. This sample comprised CD8+ T cells from peripheral blood mononuclear cells, obtained in the third trimester of pregnancy. These receptors were taken from a female donor with multiple sclerosis, enrolled in a pregnancy study. CDR3s include the opening cysteine and the closing phenylalanine or tryptophan. A D gene is named only where the DNA matches it firmly. Size tells how often a clone was seen (once, few, many) or the class of an expanded clone, and some rows leave it out.

d_call	j_call	clone_size	v_call	cdr3_nt	cdr3_aa
-	TRBJ2-7	-	TRBV6-1	TGTGCCACCAGGACAGCTTCCTACGAGCAGTACTTC	CATRTASYEQYF
-	TRBJ1-4	once	TRBV11-2	TGTGCCAGCAGCACCCGACAGGCTAATGAAAAACTGTTTTTT	CASSTRQANEKLFF
TRBD1	TRBJ2-7	-	TRBV27	TGTGCCAGCAGCCCAACCGGGACAGGGGTTGGCTACGAGCAGTACTTC	CASSPTGTGVGYEQYF
TRBD1	TRBJ2-3	-	TRBV9	TGTGCCAGCAGCGGACAGGGGGATACGCAGTATTTT	CASSGQGDTQYF
TRBD2	TRBJ2-1	-	TRBV11-3	TGTGCCAGCAGCTTAGATAGTCGGCTAGCGGGTTACAATGAGCAGTTCTTC	CASSLDSRLAGYNEQFF
-	TRBJ2-5	-	TRBV4-2	TGTGCCAGCAGCTCCCGGGACAAAGAAGAGACCCAGTACTTC	CASSSRDKEETQYF
TRBD1	TRBJ2-7	-	TRBV30	TGTGCCTGGAAAGGATTTGGACAGGGGTCCTACGAGCAGTACTTC	CAWKGFGQGSYEQYF
-	TRBJ2-3	-	TRBV9	TGTGCCAGCAGCCCCTACCCGGACAACCCAGATACGCAGTATTTT	CASSPYPDNPDTQYF
TRBD2	TRBJ2-3	-	TRBV27	TGTGCCAGCAGCCAACTAGCGGGGGCTGACACAGATACGCAGTATTTT	CASSQLAGADTDTQYF
-	TRBJ2-3	-	TRBV7-8	TGTGCCAGCAGCCGGGACACGATTAGCACAGATACGCAGTATTTT	CASSRDTISTDTQYF
TRBD2	TRBJ2-5	once	TRBV6-5	TGTGCCAGCAGTTATGAGGGAGGGAAAGAGACCCAGTACTTC	CASSYEGGKETQYF
-	TRBJ2-7	-	TRBV13	TGTGCCAGCAGCTTCAGGTTAAGGAACGAGCAGTACTTC	CASSFRLRNEQYF
TRBD1	TRBJ1-1	-	TRBV5-6	TGTGCCAGCAGCTGGGGACAGGGGCCGCTGAACACTGAAGCTTTCTTT	CASSWGQGPLNTEAFF
-	TRBJ1-1	-	TRBV6-6	TGTGCCAGCAGTTACTCGACAGAGCCGGGTGAAGCTTTCTTT	CASSYSTEPGEAFF
-	TRBJ2-7	-	TRBV27	TGTGCCAGCAGTTTATTCCAGGGATCCTACGAGCAGTACTTC	CASSLFQGSYEQYF
TRBD1	TRBJ1-1	-	TRBV4-3	TGCGCCAGCAGCCAAGGTGGACAGGGGAGGCTCACTGAAGCTTTCTTT	CASSQGGQGRLTEAFF
TRBD1	TRBJ2-3	-	TRBV5-4	TGTGCCAGCAGCTTGGAGGGACAGGGACCAAAGTTCACAGATACGCAGTATTTT	CASSLEGQGPKFTDTQYF
-	TRBJ1-6	-	TRBV5-4	TGTGCCAGCAGCTTGACTGGAGGGAAGAATTCACCCCTCCACTTT	CASSLTGGKNSPLHF
TRBD2	TRBJ2-7	-	TRBV20-1	TGCAGTGCTGAACTAGCGGAAGAGCAGTACTTC	CSAELAEEQYF
-	TRBJ2-7	-	TRBV7-6	TGTGCCAGCAGCGCTAGTGACGAGCAGTACTTC	CASSASDEQYF